The sequence of this TCR beta chain was determined in a study of T cell changes during pregnancy in multiple sclerosis. Method: immunoSEQ multiplex PCR; TCRdb's copy keeps in-frame clones and lacks some. The data hold roughly 80,000 clones, with around 91% observed a single time. This material consisted of peripheral blood, taken before pregnancy. This TCR derives from a female donor with multiple sclerosis, enrolled in a pregnancy study.

The CDR3 region has the DNA TGTGCCAGCAGTTACTCGACTCCTAGCTCCTACGAGCAGTACTTC. It codes for CASSYSTPSSYEQYF. This chain joins TRBV6-5 and TRBJ2-7; D is uncertain. CDR3 size: 15 residues. CDR1 and CDR2 (germline): MNHEY, SVGAGI. V was pared by 0 bases and J by 0 bases, with 9 bases between.